This passage covers 25 T cell receptor beta chains from one sample sequenced in a study of shared clonotypes between healthy human individuals. Naive CD8 cells were CD45RO-negative, positively selected for CCR7, excluding terminally differentiated effector memory CD45RA+ cells. Method: immunoSEQ multiplex PCR; TCRdb's copy keeps in-frame clones and lacks some. Among millions of clones listed, over 85% were seen once. Material: naive CD8+ T cells sorted from blood. Receptor source: a man between 18 and 35 years old in good health.

This sequence joins TRBV5-6 and TRBJ2-1, with a tentative D call TRBD1 (7 bases). The CDR3 extends over 15 amino acids. The V and J ends lost 3 bases and 7 bases respectively, with 17 bases between them. Germline V gene data show CDR1 as SGHDT and CDR2 as YYEEEE. The CDR3 spells CASSYGPGGLNEQFF. CDR3 DNA: TGTGCCAGCAGCTACGGGCCAGGGGGACTTAATGAGCAGTTCTTC.

CDR3 DNA: TGTGCCAGCAGCGTAGTGGGACAGGGCCCAGATACGCAGTATTTT. Protein sequence: CASSVVGQGPDTQYF. This chain connects TRBV9 to TRBJ2-3; TRBD1 agrees at 9 bases. This CDR3 comprises 15 residues. The V gene end was trimmed by 0 bases and the J gene end by 4 bases; junction bases not matched to a gene: 3. Germline CDR1 reads SGDLS; CDR2 reads YYNGEE.

V usage is TRBV7-9 and J usage is TRBJ2-7; D might be TRBD2 (5 bases). The germline CDR1 and CDR2 sequences are SEHNR and FQNEAQ (reference sequence). The CDR3 is made up of 15 amino acids. Trimming cost V 0 bases and J 3 bases, with 12 bases left between them. This chain's CDR3 is CASSLALGENYEQYF. CDR3 sequence (DNA): TGTGCCAGCAGCTTAGCGTTGGGAGAGAACTACGAGCAGTACTTC.

This chain uses TRBV6-5 with TRBJ2-1, with a possible D match to TRBD2 (6 bases). Looked up from germline, CDR1 is MNHEY and CDR2 is SVGAGI. The length of the CDR3 is 15 residues. V lost 2 bases, J lost 9 bases, and 17 bases lay in between. CDR3 region: CASSYRRGGAGEQFF. In DNA form, the CDR3 reads TGTGCCAGCAGTTACCGGCGGGGTGGGGCAGGTGAGCAGTTCTTC.

V gene TRBV7-3 combines with J gene TRBJ2-3; no definite D call. The CDR3 extends over 13 amino acids. Germline CDR1 and CDR2: SGHTA and FQGTGA. Trimming left V 4 bases short and J 2 bases short, with 7 bases between. CDR3 amino acids: CASSSEPTDTQYF. The CDR3 bases are TGTGCCAGCAGCTCCGAGCCCACAGATACGCAGTATTTT.

The J gene is TRBJ2-7, the V gene TRBV11-3, with TRBD2 matching over 9 bases. The CDR3 sequence is 12 residues long. The ends lost 9 bases at V and 5 bases at J; junction bases unmatched: 5. Germline assignment: CDR1 SGHNT and CDR2 YENEEA. The CDR3 loop reads CASSGSSHEQYF. The CDR3 DNA sequence: TGTGCCAGTAGCGGGAGTTCCCACGAGCAGTACTTC.

The chain is built from TRBV27 and TRBJ2-7; D not certain. CDR3 size: 13 residues. CDR1 is MNHEY, CDR2 SMNVEV, per germline (reference sequence). V lost 6 bases, J lost 5 bases, and 14 bases lay in between. For the CDR3, the DNA is TGTGCCAGCAGCGGCGGTGCGGCCCACGAGCAGTACTTC. It is translated as CASSGGAAHEQYF.

The chain uses TRBV6-5 and TRBJ2-2; 10 nucleotides agree with TRBD2. The trim removed 7 bases at V and 6 bases at J, leaving 2 bases unmatched. Germline V gene sequence: CDR1 MNHEY, CDR2 SVGAGI. This CDR3 spans 13 amino acids. CDR3 in DNA: TGTGCCAGCAATCTAGCGGGAGCCGGGGAGCTGTTTTTT. Translating gives CASNLAGAGELFF.

In the case of this clone: The same CDR3 is also encoded by other DNA sequences in this sample. The chain carries TRBV7-8 and TRBJ2-7; D is perhaps TRBD1 (5 bases). V was pared by 3 bases and J by 3 bases, with 6 bases between. Germline V gives CDR1 SGHVS, CDR2 FQNEAQ. The CDR3 is 12 residues long. The CDR3 nucleotides read TGTGCCAGCAGCTTCGACAGCTACGAGCAGTACTTC. As protein: CASSFDSYEQYF.

The V gene is TRBV7-2, the J gene TRBJ2-1; a possible D gene is TRBD2 (6 bases). CDR3 length: 14 residues. CDR1 and CDR2 from the germline V gene are SGHTA and FQGNSA. Between the trimmed V and J ends, which lost 8 bases and 2 bases, there was a span of 13 bases. CDR3 nucleotide sequence: TGTGCCAGCGCCGTGGGGGGAGCCTACAATGAGCAGTTCTTC. Protein product: CASAVGGAYNEQFF. The variable domain in full, with the rest retrieved from reference TRBV7-2 and TRBJ2-1, is GAGVSQSPSNKVTEKGKDVELRCDPISGHTALYWYRQSLGQGLEFLIYFQGNSAPDKSGLPSDRFSAERTGGSVSTLTIQRTQQEDSAVYLCASAVGGAYNEQFFGPGTRLTVL.

The chain employs TRBV6-5 and TRBJ2-7, with D perhaps matching TRBD1 (5 bases). Germline V gives CDR1 MNHEY, CDR2 SVGAGI. With 2 bases removed from V and 3 bases from J, the gap between germline ends came to 8 bases. The CDR3 loop spans 13 amino acids. CDR3 protein: CASSYPGNYEQYF. In DNA, the CDR3 is TGTGCCAGCAGTTACCCAGGGAACTACGAGCAGTACTTC.

On this clone: In the same sample, other DNA sequences code for this CDR3. V usage is TRBV28 and J usage is TRBJ2-7; 9 bases align to TRBD1. The germline V gene encodes CDR1 MDHEN and CDR2 SYDVKM. The junction had 5 bases not matched to a gene; V was cut back by 7 bases and J by 1 base. CDR3 length: 14 residues. The chain's CDR3 is CASTLTGGSYEQYF. The CDR3 bases are TGTGCCAGCACCCTGACAGGGGGTTCCTACGAGCAGTACTTC.

The CDR3 protein is CASSFGGGAEQYF. CDR3 DNA: TGTGCCAGCAGCTTTGGCGGGGGTGCAGAGCAGTACTTC. The rearrangement uses TRBV7-6 and TRBJ2-7; 7 bases line up with TRBD2. V gave up 3 bases and J gave up 7 bases; unmatched junction bases: 6. The CDR3 spans 13 residues. In germline, CDR1 is SGHVS, CDR2 FNYEAQ. The complete variable domain, with remaining parts taken from reference TRBV7-6 and TRBJ2-7, reads GAGVSQSPRYKVTKRGQDVALRCDPISGHVSLYWYRQALGQGPEFLTYFNYEAQQDKSGLPNDRFSAERPEGSISTLTIQRTEQRDSAMYRCASSFGGGAEQYFGPGTRLTVT.

This clone was observed once. Since no conserved phenylalanine or tryptophan closes the CDR3, a read error is the likely cause. The limits of the CDR3 on the DNA are not certain, so only TCRdb's listed CDR3 is given. The chain employs TRBV7-3 and TRBJ2-7. With termini counted, the CDR3 has 8 amino acids. CDR1 and CDR2 from the germline V gene are SGHTA and FQGTGA. CDR3 in amino acids: CASSLNDR.

This rearrangement joins TRBV19 to TRBJ2-7, with 8 positions matching TRBD1. Germline CDR1 and CDR2: LNHDA and SQIVND (reference sequence). This CDR3 spans 14 amino acids. V lost 5 bases to trimming and J lost 7 bases; unmatched junction nucleotides: 10. The CDR3 is CASSPPDRVREQYF. The CDR3 bases are TGTGCCAGTAGTCCCCCGGACAGGGTTAGGGAGCAGTACTTC.

The rearrangement links TRBV10-2 to TRBJ1-6; D not resolved. CDR3 size: 13 residues. V dropped 6 bases and J dropped 14 bases, with 17 bases sitting between them. Germline loops: CDR1 WSHSY, CDR2 SAAADI. The CDR3 nucleotides read TGCGCCAGCAGGGGCGGCTTGTTCCTTGCCCTCCACTTT. Translation gives CASRGGLFLALHF.

The chain uses TRBV9 and TRBJ2-3, with D possibly being TRBD2 (7 bases). The V end lost 5 bases, the J end lost 3 bases, and 10 bases lay between the germline ends. CDR1 and CDR2 (germline): SGDLS, YYNGEE. The CDR3 has 13 amino acids. The CDR3 spells CASRGGATDTQYF. The CDR3 DNA is TGTGCCAGCAGAGGGGGGGCGACAGATACGCAGTATTTT.

This chain connects TRBV6-1 to TRBJ1-2, with 9 nucleotides matching TRBD1. Germline V gene data show CDR1 as MNHNS and CDR2 as SASEGT. The length of the CDR3 is 16 residues. The junction had 8 bases not matched to a gene; V was cut back by 1 base and J by 5 bases. CDR3 loop: CASSEVPGTGPYGYTF. For the CDR3, the DNA is TGTGCCAGCAGTGAAGTTCCCGGGACAGGGCCGTATGGCTACACCTTC.

This chain joins TRBV15 and TRBJ1-2; TRBD1 aligns across 7 bases. Germline CDR1 reads LNHNV; CDR2 reads YYDKDF (reference sequence). The CDR3 extends over 15 amino acids. The ends lost 0 bases at V and 3 bases at J; junction bases unmatched: 4. CDR3 in amino acids: CATSRDTGVDYGYTF. The CDR3 DNA reads as TGTGCCACCAGCAGAGATACAGGGGTCGACTATGGCTACACCTTC.

As for this clone: This CDR3 is also generated by other DNA sequences in the sample. This rearrangement joins TRBV9 to TRBJ1-5; D gene ambiguous. Trimming removed 0 bases from V and 0 bases from J, with 7 bases in between. This CDR3 comprises 15 residues. Looked up from germline, CDR1 is SGDLS and CDR2 is YYNGEE. The CDR3 DNA is TGTGCCAGCAGCGTAGATGATTATAGCAATCAGCCCCAGCATTTT. Protein product: CASSVDDYSNQPQHF.

The V call is TRBV5-1, the J call TRBJ2-7; 7 bases line up with TRBD1. There are 14 residues in the CDR3. Trimming cost V 3 bases and J 4 bases; bases outside gene matches: 7. Germline values: CDR1 SGHRS, CDR2 YFSETQ. This CDR3 reads CASSSPGTVYEQYF. The CDR3 nucleotides read TGCGCCAGCAGCTCTCCCGGGACAGTTTACGAGCAGTACTTC.

The chain couples TRBV15 to TRBJ2-7, with TRBD1 identical over 9 bases. CDR3 length equals 17 residues. J was trimmed by 1 base and V by 5 bases; bases with no gene match: 12. Germline V gene data show CDR1 as LNHNV and CDR2 as YYDKDF (reference sequence). This CDR3 is CATSVVADRGGSYEQYF. CDR3 sequence (DNA): TGTGCCACCAGCGTGGTTGCGGACAGGGGCGGATCCTACGAGCAGTACTTC.

The chain is built from TRBV7-8 and TRBJ2-1; 11 positions match TRBD2. This CDR3 is built from 13 residues. Germline V gene sequence: CDR1 SGHVS, CDR2 FQNEAQ. V gave up 5 bases and J gave up 13 bases; unmatched junction bases: 7. CDR3 nucleotides: TGTGCCAGCAGCCCATACACTAGCGGGGGCCAGTTCTTC. Amino acid sequence: CASSPYTSGGQFF. Complete variable domain (other parts from reference TRBV7-8 and TRBJ2-1): GAGVSQSPRYKVAKRGQDVALRCDPISGHVSLFWYQQALGQGPEFLTYFQNEAQLDKSGLPSDRFFAERPEGSVSTLKIQRTQQEDSAVYLCASSPYTSGGQFFGPGTRLTVL.

J is TRBJ2-7 and V is TRBV28; TRBD2 aligns across 8 bases. CDR3 length: 16 residues. Looked up from germline, CDR1 is MDHEN and CDR2 is SYDVKM. J gave up 1 base and V 6 bases, and 11 bases lay outside the gene matches. CDR3 sequence (DNA): TGTGCCAGCAGCTTTCCCACTAGCGGAGATTCCTACGAGCAGTACTTC. Translation gives CASSFPTSGDSYEQYF.

The chain has TRBV7-9 and TRBJ2-5; TRBD1 might be the D (6 bases). V lost 0 bases and J 3 bases, leaving 8 bases between the germline ends. The CDR3 has 14 residues. In germline, CDR1 is SEHNR, CDR2 FQNEAQ (reference sequence). CDR3 region: CASSLARGKETQYF. The CDR3 DNA follows: TGTGCCAGCAGCTTAGCAAGGGGGAAAGAGACCCAGTACTTC.